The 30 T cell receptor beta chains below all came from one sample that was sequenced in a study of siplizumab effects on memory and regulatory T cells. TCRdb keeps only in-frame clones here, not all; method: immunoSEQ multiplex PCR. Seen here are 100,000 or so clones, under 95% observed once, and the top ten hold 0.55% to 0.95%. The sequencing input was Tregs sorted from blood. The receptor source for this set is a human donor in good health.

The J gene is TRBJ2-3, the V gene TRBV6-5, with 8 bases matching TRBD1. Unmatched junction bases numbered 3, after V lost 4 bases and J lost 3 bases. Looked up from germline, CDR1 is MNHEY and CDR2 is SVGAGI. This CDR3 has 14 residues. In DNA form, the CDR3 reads TGTGCCAGCAGTTGGGGACAGGAGACAGATACGCAGTATTTT. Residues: CASSWGQETDTQYF.

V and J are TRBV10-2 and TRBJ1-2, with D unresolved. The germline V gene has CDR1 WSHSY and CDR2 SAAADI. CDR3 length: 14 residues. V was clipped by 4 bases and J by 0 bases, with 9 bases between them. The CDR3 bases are TGCGCCAGCAGTGGGGCAGCCGCTAACTATGGCTACACCTTC. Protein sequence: CASSGAAANYGYTF.

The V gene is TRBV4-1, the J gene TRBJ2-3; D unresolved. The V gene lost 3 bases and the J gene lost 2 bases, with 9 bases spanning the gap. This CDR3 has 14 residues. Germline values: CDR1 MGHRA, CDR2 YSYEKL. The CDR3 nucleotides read TGCGCCAGCAGCCAGAGCCCTACCACAGATACGCAGTATTTT. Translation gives CASSQSPTTDTQYF.

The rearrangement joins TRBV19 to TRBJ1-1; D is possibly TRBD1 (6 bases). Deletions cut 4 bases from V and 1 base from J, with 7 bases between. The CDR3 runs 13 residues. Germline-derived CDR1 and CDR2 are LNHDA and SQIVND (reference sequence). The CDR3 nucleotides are TGTGCCAGTAGTACAGGGGCGAACACTGAAGCTTTCTTT. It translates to CASSTGANTEAFF.

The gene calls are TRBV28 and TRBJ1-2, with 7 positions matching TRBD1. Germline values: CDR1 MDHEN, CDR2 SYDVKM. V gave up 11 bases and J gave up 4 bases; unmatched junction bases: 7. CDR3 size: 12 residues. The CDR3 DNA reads TGTGCCGGCGCGACAGGGTTCTATGGCTACACCTTC. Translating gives CAGATGFYGYTF.

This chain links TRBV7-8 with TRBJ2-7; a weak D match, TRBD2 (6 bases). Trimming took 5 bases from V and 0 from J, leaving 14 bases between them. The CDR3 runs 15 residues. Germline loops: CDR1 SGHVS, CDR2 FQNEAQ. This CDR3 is CASSPRDFNSYEQYF. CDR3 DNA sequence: TGTGCCAGCAGCCCCCGGGACTTTAACTCCTACGAGCAGTACTTC.

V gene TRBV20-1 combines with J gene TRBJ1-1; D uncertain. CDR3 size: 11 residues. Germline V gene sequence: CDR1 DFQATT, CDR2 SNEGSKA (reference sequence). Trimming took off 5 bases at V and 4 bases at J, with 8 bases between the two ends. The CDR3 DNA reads TGCAGTGCTCCCCGACCCACTGAAGCTTTCTTT. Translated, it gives CSAPRPTEAFF.

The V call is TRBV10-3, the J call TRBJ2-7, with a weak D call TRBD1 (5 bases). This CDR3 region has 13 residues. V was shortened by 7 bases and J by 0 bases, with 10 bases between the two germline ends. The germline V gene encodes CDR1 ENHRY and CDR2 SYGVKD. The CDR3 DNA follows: TGTGCCATCAAGGGGTCCAGCTCCTACGAGCAGTACTTC. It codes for CAIKGSSSYEQYF.

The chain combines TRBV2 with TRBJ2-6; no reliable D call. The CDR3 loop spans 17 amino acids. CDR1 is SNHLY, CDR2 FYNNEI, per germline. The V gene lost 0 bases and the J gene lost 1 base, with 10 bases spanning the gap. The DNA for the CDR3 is TGTGCCAGCAGTGAAGCGCTTCGGGCATCTGGGGCCAACGTCCTGACTTTC. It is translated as CASSEALRASGANVLTF. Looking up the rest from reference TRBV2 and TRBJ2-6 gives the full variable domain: EPEVTQTPSHQVTQMGQEVILRCVPISNHLYFYWYRQILGQKVEFLVSFYNNEISEKSEIFDDQFSVERPDGSNFTLKIRSTKLEDSAMYFCASSEALRASGANVLTFGAGSRLTVL.

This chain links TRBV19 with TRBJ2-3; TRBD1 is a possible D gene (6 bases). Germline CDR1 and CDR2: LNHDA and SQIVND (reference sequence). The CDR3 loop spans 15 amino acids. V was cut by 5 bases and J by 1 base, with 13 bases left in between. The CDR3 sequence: CASSPGGRRTDTQYF. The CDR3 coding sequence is TGTGCCAGTAGTCCTGGGGGCAGACGCACAGATACGCAGTATTTT.

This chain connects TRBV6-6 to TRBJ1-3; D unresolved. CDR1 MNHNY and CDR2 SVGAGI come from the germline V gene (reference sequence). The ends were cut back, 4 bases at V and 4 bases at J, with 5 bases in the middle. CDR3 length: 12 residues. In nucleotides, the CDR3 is TGTGCCAGCAGTTTTTCCGGAAACACCATATATTTT. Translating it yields CASSFSGNTIYF.

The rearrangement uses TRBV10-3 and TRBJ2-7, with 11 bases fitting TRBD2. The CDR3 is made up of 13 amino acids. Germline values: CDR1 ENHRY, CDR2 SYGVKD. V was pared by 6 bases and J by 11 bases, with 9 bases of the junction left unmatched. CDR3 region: CAIRNSGGDREYF. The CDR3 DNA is TGTGCCATCAGGAATAGCGGGGGGGATCGGGAGTACTTC.

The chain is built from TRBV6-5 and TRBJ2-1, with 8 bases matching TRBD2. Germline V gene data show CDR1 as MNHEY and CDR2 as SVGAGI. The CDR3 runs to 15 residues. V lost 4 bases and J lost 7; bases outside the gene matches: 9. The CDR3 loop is CASSWGLVAGNEQFF. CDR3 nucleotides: TGTGCCAGCAGTTGGGGACTAGTTGCGGGGAATGAGCAGTTCTTC.

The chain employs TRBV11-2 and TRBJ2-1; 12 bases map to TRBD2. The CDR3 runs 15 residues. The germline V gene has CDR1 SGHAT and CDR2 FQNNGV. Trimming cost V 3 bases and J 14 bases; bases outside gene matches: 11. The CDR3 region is CASSLTSGSPSNKFF. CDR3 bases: TGTGCCAGCAGCTTGACTAGCGGGAGTCCCTCAAACAAGTTCTTC.

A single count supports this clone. The CDR3 sequence is CSVRPGTTDTQYF. CDR3 coding DNA: TGCAGCGTTCGCCCGGGGACCACAGATACGCAGTATTTT. The chain has TRBV29-1 and TRBJ2-3; D is possibly TRBD1 or TRBD2 (5 bases each). The CDR3 runs 13 residues. V was cut by 5 bases and J by 2 bases, with 11 bases left in between. Germline V gene sequence: CDR1 SQVTM, CDR2 ANQGSEA.

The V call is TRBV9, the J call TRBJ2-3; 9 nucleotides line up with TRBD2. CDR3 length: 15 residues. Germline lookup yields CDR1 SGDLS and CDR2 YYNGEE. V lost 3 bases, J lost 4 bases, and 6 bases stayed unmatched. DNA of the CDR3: TGTGCCAGCAGCGCAGATAGCGGGAGCCCAGATACGCAGTATTTT. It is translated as CASSADSGSPDTQYF.

The CDR3 nucleotides read TGTGCCAGCTCACCAGTGGGGGACAGCACAGATACGCAGTATTTT. This sequence encodes CASSPVGDSTDTQYF. V is TRBV18 and J is TRBJ2-3; D tentatively reads TRBD1 or TRBD2 (5 bases each). Germline CDR1 reads KGHSH; CDR2 reads LQKENI. The CDR3 has 15 amino acids. Between the trimmed V and J ends, which lost 2 bases and 0 bases, there was a span of 9 bases.

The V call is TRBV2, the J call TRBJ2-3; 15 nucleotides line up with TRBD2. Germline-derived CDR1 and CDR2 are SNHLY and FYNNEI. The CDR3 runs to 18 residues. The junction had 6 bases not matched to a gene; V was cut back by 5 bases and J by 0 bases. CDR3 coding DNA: TGTGCCAGCAGTAGGACTAGCGGGAGGGCCGCTAGCACAGATACGCAGTATTTT. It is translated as CASSRTSGRAASTDTQYF.

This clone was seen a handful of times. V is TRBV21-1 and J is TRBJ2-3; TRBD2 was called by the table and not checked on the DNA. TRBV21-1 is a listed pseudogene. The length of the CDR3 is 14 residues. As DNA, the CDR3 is TGTGCCAGCAGCAATGGACTAGGAAGAGATACGCAGTATTTT. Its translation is CASSNGLGRDTQYF.

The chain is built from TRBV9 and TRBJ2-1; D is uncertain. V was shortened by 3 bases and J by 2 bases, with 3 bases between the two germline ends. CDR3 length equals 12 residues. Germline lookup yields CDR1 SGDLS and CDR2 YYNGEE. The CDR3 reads CASSATYNEQFF. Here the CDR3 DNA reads TGTGCCAGCAGCGCAACCTACAATGAGCAGTTCTTC.

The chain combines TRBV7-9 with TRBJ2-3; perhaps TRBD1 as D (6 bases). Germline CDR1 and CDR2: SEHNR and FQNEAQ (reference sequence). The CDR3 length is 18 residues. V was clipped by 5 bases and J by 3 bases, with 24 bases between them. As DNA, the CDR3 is TGTGCCAGCAGCACGACTCGGTTGGGACAAAAGTGGACAGATACGCAGTATTTT. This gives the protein CASSTTRLGQKWTDTQYF.

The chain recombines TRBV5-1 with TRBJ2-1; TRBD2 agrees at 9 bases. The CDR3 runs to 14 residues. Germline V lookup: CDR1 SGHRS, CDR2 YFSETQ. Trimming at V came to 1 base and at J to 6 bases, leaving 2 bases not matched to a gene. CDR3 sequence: CASSLSSGINEQFF. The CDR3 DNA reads TGCGCCAGCAGCTTGTCTAGCGGGATCAATGAGCAGTTCTTC.

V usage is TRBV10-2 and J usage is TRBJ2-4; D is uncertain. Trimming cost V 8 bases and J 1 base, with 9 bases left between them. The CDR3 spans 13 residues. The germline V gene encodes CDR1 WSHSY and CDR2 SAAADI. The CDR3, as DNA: TGCGCCAGCGGACGGGTTGCCAAAAACATTCAGTACTTC. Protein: CASGRVAKNIQYF.

In nucleotides, the CDR3 is TGTGCCAGCAGCCCCCGGGACACCATATATTTT. The encoded protein is CASSPRDTIYF. The genes are TRBV2 and TRBJ1-3; D unresolved. The V gene lost 6 bases and the J gene lost 8 bases, with 8 bases spanning the gap. The CDR3 runs 11 residues. Per germline, CDR1 SNHLY and CDR2 FYNNEI.

The CDR3 spells CAIRTGTTEAFF. The CDR3 DNA follows: TGTGCCATCAGGACCGGGACAACTGAAGCTTTCTTT. The gene calls are TRBV10-3 and TRBJ1-1; perhaps TRBD1 as D (6 bases). Germline CDR1 is ENHRY and CDR2 is SYGVKD. The CDR3 length is 12 residues. V was clipped by 6 bases and J by 5 bases, with 10 bases between them.

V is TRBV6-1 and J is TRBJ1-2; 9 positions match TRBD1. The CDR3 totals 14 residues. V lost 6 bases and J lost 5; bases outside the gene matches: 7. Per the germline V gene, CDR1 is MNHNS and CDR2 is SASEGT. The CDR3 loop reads CASSPTGGIYGYTF. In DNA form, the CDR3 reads TGTGCCAGCAGCCCAACAGGGGGCATTTATGGCTACACCTTC.

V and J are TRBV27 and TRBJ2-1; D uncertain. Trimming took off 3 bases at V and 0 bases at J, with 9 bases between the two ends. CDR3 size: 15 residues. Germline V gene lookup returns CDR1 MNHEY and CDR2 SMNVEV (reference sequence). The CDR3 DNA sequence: TGTGCCAGCAGTTTTAGGGTCGGCTCCTACAATGAGCAGTTCTTC. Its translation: CASSFRVGSYNEQFF.

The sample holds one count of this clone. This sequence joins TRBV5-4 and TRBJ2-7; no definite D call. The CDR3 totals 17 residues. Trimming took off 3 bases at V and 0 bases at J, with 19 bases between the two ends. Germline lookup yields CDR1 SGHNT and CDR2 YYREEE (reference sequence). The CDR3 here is CASSSIGRGTNSYEQYF. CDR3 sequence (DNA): TGTGCCAGCAGCTCCATCGGACGTGGAACCAACTCCTACGAGCAGTACTTC. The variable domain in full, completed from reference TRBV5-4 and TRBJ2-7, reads ETGVTQSPTHLIKTRGQQVTLRCSSQSGHNTVSWYQQALGQGPQFIFQYYREEENGRGNFPPRFSGLQFPNYSSELNVNALELDDSALYLCASSSIGRGTNSYEQYFGPGTRLTVT.

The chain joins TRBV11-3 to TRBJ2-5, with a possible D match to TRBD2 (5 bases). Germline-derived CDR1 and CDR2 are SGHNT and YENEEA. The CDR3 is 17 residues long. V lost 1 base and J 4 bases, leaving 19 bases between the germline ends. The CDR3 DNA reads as TGTGCCAGCAGCTTAGGAGGCGTCGGCCTAGCCGGAGAGACCCAGTACTTC. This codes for CASSLGGVGLAGETQYF. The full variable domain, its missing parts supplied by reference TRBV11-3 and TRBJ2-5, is EAGVVQSPRYKIIEKKQPVAFWCNPISGHNTLYWYLQNLGQGPELLIRYENEEAVDDSQLPKDRFSAERLKGVDSTLKIQPAELGDSAVYLCASSLGGVGLAGETQYFGPGTRLLVL.

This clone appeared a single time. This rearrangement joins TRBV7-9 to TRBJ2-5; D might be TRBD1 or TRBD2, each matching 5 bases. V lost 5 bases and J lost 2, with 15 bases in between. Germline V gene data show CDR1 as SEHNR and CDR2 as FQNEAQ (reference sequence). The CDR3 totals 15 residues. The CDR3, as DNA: TGTGCCAGCAGCAGGGGACCGGAAGCACAAGAGACCCAGTACTTC. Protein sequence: CASSRGPEAQETQYF.